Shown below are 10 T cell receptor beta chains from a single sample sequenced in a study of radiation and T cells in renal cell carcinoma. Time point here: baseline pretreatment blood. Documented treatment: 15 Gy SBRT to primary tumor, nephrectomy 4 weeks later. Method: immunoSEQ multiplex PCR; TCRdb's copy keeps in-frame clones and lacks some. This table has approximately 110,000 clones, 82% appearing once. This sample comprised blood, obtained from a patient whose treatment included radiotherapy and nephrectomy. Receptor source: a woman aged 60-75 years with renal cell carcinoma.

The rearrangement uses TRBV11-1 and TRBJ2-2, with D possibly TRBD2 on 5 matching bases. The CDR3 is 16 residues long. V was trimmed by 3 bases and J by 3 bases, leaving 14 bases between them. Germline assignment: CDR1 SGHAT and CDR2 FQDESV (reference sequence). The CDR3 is CASSFWAGSDTGELFF. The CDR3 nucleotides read TGTGCCAGCAGCTTTTGGGCGGGCAGCGACACCGGGGAGCTGTTTTTT.

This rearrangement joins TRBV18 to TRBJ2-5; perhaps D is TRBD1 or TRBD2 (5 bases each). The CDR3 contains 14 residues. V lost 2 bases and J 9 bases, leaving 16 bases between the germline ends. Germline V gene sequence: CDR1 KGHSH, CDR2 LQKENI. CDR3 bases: TGTGCCAGCTCACCAGTTGCAAGCCCGGGACCCCAGTACTTC. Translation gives CASSPVASPGPQYF.

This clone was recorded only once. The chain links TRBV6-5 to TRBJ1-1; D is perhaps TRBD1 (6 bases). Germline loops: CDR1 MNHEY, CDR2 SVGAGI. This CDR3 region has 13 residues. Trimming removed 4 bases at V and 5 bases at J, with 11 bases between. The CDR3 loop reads CASSFYRVTEAFF. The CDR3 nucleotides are TGTGCCAGCAGTTTCTACAGGGTTACTGAAGCTTTCTTT.

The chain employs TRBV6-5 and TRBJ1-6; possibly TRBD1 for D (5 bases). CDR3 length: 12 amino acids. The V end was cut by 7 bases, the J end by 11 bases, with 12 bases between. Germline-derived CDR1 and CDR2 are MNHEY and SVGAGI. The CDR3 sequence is CASNSLGAPLHF. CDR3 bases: TGTGCCAGCAATAGCCTAGGGGCACCCCTCCACTTT.

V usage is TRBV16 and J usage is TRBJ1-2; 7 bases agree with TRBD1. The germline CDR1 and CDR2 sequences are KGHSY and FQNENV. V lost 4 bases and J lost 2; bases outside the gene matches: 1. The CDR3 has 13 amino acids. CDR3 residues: CASSPRGNYGYTF. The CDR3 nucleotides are TGTGCCAGCAGCCCCAGGGGGAACTATGGCTACACCTTC.

The CDR3 region is CASSFSRGFVTEAFF. The DNA of the CDR3 is TGTGCCAGCAGCTTCTCCAGGGGATTTGTCACTGAAGCTTTCTTT. The rearrangement joins TRBV5-4 to TRBJ1-1; tentative D call: TRBD1 (6 bases). This CDR3 has 15 amino acids. The V end lost 2 bases, the J end lost 4 bases, and 15 bases lay between the germline ends. Germline V gene data show CDR1 as SGHNT and CDR2 as YYREEE (reference sequence).

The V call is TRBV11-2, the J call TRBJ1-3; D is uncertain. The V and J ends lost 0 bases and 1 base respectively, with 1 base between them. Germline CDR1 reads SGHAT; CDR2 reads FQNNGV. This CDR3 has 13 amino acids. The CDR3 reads CASSLESGNTIYF. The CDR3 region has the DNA TGTGCCAGCAGCTTAGAATCTGGAAACACCATATATTTT. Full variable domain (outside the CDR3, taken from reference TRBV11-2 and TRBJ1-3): EAGVAQSPRYKIIEKRQSVAFWCNPISGHATLYWYQQILGQGPKLLIQFQNNGVVDDSQLPKDRFSAERLKGVDSTLKIQPAKLEDSAVYLCASSLESGNTIYFGEGSWLTVV.

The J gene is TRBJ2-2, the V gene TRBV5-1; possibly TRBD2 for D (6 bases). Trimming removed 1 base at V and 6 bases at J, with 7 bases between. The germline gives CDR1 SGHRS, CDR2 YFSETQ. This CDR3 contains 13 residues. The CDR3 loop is CASSLSGAGELFF. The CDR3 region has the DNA TGCGCCAGCAGCTTGTCGGGGGCCGGGGAGCTGTTTTTT.

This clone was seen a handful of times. CDR3 protein: CASSFRDLGFF. CDR3 coding DNA: TGTGCCAGCAGCTTCCGGGACCTCGGGTTCTTC. This sequence joins TRBV5-6 and TRBJ2-1; D tentatively reads TRBD1 or TRBD2 (5 bases each). V was shortened by 2 bases and J by 15 bases, with 12 bases between the two germline ends. Germline CDR1 is SGHDT and CDR2 is YYEEEE. This CDR3 is 11 amino acids long.

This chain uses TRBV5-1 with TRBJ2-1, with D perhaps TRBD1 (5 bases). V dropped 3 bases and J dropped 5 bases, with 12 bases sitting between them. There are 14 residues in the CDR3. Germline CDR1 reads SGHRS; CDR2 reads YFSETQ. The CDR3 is CASSSTTDNNEQFF. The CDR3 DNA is TGCGCCAGCAGCTCTACGACAGATAACAATGAGCAGTTCTTC.